These T cell receptor beta chains were read from a single sample in a study of identical twins. TCRdb used MiXCR to reprocess the 5' RACE reads, holding one entry per CDR3 protein. Of a few hundred thousand distinct CDR3 sequences listed, around an eighth are singletons. These same records also appear under a second study, on yellow fever vaccine responses in identical twins.

Sequencing was performed on CD8+ T cells sorted from blood. These TCRs come from a woman under 30 in good health. CDR3s include the opening cysteine and the closing phenylalanine or tryptophan. The D gene is left open where the match is weak. Size is stated for part of the rows, as once, few or many counts, or as a class when the clone is expanded.

V | size | D | CDR3
TRBV9 | few | . | CASSVALDTPNYGYTF
TRBV13 | few | . | CASSPGSF
TRBV5-1 | many | . | CASSLPQGTGELFF
TRBV9 | . | TRBD1 | CASRGQGDSPLHF
TRBV2 | . | . | CASTPGGGGTF
TRBV4-1 | . | TRBD1 | CASSQVPTGANYGYTF
TRBV20-1 | few | . | CSASSLTRGANYGYTF
TRBV12-3/TRBV12-4 | . | TRBD2 | CASSYPPTGGSYEQYF
TRBV15 | . | . | CATSREIANPQETQYF
TRBV3-1 | few | TRBD2 | CASSQGTSLDTQYF
TRBV25-1 | many | . | CASSTALGRAYGYTF
TRBV7-6 | . | . | CASSPTRGGQIDNYEQYF
TRBV29-1 | . | . | CSVIDSGSLYEQYF
TRBV13 | . | . | CASSLDGGNTEAFF
TRBV12-3/TRBV12-4 | few | TRBD1 | CASTVDRATGPQHF